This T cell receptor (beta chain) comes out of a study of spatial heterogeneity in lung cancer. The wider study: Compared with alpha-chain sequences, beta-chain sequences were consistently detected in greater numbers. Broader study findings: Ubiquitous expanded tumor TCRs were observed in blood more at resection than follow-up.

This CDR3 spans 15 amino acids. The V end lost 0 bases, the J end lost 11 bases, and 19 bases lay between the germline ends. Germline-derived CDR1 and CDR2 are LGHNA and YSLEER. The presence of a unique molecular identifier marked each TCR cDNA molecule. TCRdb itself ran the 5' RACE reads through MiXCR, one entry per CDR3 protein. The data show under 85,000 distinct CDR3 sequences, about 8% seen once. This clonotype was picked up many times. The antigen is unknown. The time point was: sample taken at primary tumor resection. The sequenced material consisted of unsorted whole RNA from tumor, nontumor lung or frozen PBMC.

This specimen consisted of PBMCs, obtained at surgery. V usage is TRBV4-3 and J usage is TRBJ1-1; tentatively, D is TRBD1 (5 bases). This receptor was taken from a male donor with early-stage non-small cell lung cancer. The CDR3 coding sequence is TGCGCCAGCAGCCAAGATCGGGGCTGGTGGACTGCGGCTTTCTTT. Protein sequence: CASSQDRGWWTAAFF.